These 12 T cell receptor beta chains share one sample of origin, sequenced in a study of PD-L1 blockade in urothelial cancer. Sequencing used immunoSEQ multiplex PCR; TCRdb keeps in-frame clones, though not all of them. This table holds 40,000 to 45,000 clones, about 80% found once. The time point: peripheral blood 6 weeks after treatment start. The sequenced sample was PBMCs, obtained around atezolizumab (anti-PD-L1) treatment. Receptor source: a man aged 55-75 years with urothelial cancer.

The chain has TRBV6-1 and TRBJ2-5, with 8 bases identical to TRBD2. V lost 2 bases to trimming and J lost 2 bases; unmatched junction nucleotides: 7. This CDR3 has 16 residues. The germline CDR1 and CDR2 sequences are MNHNS and SASEGT. The CDR3 nucleotides are TGTGCCAGCAGTGAACACGAACTAGCGGATCAAGAGACCCAGTACTTC. Amino acids: CASSEHELADQETQYF.

The V and J genes are TRBV7-8 and TRBJ2-1; 8 nucleotides line up with TRBD2. CDR1 is SGHVS and CDR2 is FQNEAQ in the germline V gene. Trimming cost V 6 bases and J 5 bases; bases outside gene matches: 12. The CDR3 contains 16 residues. The CDR3 coding sequence is TGTGCCAGCAGTCGGACGGGGGGGCCTCTCGACAATGAGCAGTTCTTC. The encoded protein is CASSRTGGPLDNEQFF.

The chain combines TRBV6-4 with TRBJ1-1; weak D call: TRBD1 (6 bases). Trimming pared 6 bases from V and 1 base from J, leaving 9 bases between. This CDR3 contains 13 residues. CDR1 and CDR2 from the germline V gene are MRHNA and SNTAGT. The CDR3 DNA is TGTGCCAGCAGGGTACAGGGGAACACTGAAGCTTTCTTT. This encodes CASRVQGNTEAFF.

J is TRBJ1-5 and V is TRBV18; D gene uncertain. Germline lookup yields CDR1 KGHSH and CDR2 LQKENI. With 5 bases removed from V and 0 bases from J, the gap between germline ends came to 8 bases. This CDR3 contains 14 residues. As DNA, the CDR3 is TGTGCCAGCTCATACGACACTAGCAATCAGCCCCAGCATTTT. It translates to CASSYDTSNQPQHF.

V and J are TRBV7-9 and TRBJ2-7, with TRBD1 as a possible D gene (5 bases). CDR3 size: 14 residues. V was trimmed by 1 base and J by 3 bases, leaving 10 bases between them. Germline V gene data show CDR1 as SEHNR and CDR2 as FQNEAQ (reference sequence). CDR3 sequence: CASSLGQLGYEQYF. CDR3 sequence (DNA): TGTGCCAGCAGCTTAGGACAGCTTGGCTACGAGCAGTACTTC.

V is TRBV11-2 and J is TRBJ2-7; D not resolved. V was pared by 0 bases and J by 5 bases, with 8 bases between. CDR1 SGHAT and CDR2 FQNNGV come from the germline V gene. This CDR3 comprises 13 residues. The chain's CDR3 is CASSLDRRNEQYF. Here the CDR3 DNA reads TGTGCCAGCAGCTTAGATAGGCGGAACGAGCAGTACTTC.

This chain joins TRBV30 and TRBJ1-1; TRBD1 aligns across 8 bases. Germline CDR1 is GTSNPN and CDR2 is SVGIG (reference sequence). Germline trimming cut 1 base from V and 3 bases from J; bases unmatched to any gene: 13. The CDR3 contains 17 residues. The chain's CDR3 is CAWSATGTGRLDTEAFF. The CDR3 nucleotides are TGTGCCTGGAGTGCCACCGGGACAGGAAGGCTGGACACTGAAGCTTTCTTT.

This clone was seen only once. The V and J genes are TRBV4-1 and TRBJ2-3; D possibly corresponds to TRBD1 (5 bases). The germline V and J ends were trimmed by 2 bases and 9 bases, with 24 bases remaining between them. The CDR3 consists of 17 residues. Germline values: CDR1 MGHRA, CDR2 YSYEKL. DNA for the CDR3: TGCGCCAGCAGCCAACCCTCCCTGGGGCTTTTGCAGAAGACGCAGTATTTT. The encoded protein is CASSQPSLGLLQKTQYF.

The chain joins TRBV20-1 to TRBJ1-2; no firm D call. Trimming cost V 6 bases and J 5 bases, with 10 bases left between them. The germline V gene has CDR1 DFQATT and CDR2 SNEGSKA (reference sequence). The CDR3 contains 11 residues. CDR3 coding DNA: TGCAGTGCGCAGTGGAGTTATGGCTACACCTTC. It encodes CSAQWSYGYTF.

The genes are TRBV2 and TRBJ1-1, with TRBD1 identical over 11 bases. Germline assignment: CDR1 SNHLY and CDR2 FYNNEI. This CDR3 has 16 amino acids. Trimming removed 5 bases from V and 4 bases from J; junction bases left unmatched: 9. The CDR3 reads CASSRGTGGSSTEAFF. CDR3 sequence (DNA): TGTGCCAGCAGTAGGGGGACAGGGGGTAGTAGCACTGAAGCTTTCTTT.

This chain connects TRBV6-6 to TRBJ2-5; D is ambiguous. The CDR3 covers 12 residues. CDR1 and CDR2 from the germline V gene are MNHNY and SVGAGI (reference sequence). V lost 6 bases, J lost 5 bases, and 10 bases lay in between. Written as DNA, the CDR3 is TGTGCCAGCAGCCCGCTACTGGAGACCCAGTACTTC. Amino acid sequence: CASSPLLETQYF.

The chain carries TRBV7-2 and TRBJ2-5, with D hard to call. The V end was cut by 1 base, the J end by 3 bases, with 9 bases between. The V gene's germline CDR1 is SGHTA and CDR2 FQGNSA. The CDR3 contains 14 residues. CDR3 sequence: CASSLVGTEETQYF. The CDR3 nucleotides are TGTGCCAGCAGCTTAGTAGGAACAGAAGAGACCCAGTACTTC.